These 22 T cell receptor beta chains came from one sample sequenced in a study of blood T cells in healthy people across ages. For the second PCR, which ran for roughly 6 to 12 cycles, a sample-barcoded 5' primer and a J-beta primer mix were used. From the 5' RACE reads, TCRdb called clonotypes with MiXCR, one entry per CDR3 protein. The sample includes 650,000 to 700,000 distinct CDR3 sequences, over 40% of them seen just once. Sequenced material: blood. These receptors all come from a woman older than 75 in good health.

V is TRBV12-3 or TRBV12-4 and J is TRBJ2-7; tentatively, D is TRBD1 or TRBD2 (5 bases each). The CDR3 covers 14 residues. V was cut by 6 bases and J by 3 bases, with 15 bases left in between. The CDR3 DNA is TGTGCCAGCAGGGGAACCGGGACCCTCTACGAGCAGTACTTC. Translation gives CASRGTGTLYEQYF.

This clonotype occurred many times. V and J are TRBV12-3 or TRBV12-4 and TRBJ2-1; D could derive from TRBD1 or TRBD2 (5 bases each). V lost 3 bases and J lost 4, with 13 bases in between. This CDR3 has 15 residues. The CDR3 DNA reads TGTGCCAGCAGTTTCGGGACGGAACTATACAATGAGCAGTTCTTC. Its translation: CASSFGTELYNEQFF.

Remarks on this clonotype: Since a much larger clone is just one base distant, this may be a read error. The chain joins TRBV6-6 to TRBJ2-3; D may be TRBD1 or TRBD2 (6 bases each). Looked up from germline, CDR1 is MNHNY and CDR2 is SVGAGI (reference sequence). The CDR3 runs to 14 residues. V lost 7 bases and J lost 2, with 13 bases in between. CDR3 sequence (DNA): TGTGCCAGCAAAGGGGGACTTACCACAGATACGCAGTATTTT. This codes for CASKGGLTTDTQYF.

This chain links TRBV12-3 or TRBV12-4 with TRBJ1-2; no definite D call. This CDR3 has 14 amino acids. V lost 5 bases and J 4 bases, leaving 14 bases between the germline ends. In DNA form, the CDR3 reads TGTGCCAGCAGTGTCAGCGGTCTCGGCTATGGCTACACCTTC. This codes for CASSVSGLGYGYTF.

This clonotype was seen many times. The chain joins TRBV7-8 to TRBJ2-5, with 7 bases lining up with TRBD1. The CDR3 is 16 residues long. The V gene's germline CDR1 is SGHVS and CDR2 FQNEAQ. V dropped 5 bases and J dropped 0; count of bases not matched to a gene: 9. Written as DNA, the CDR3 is TGTGCCAGCAGCGTAGGGACAGAGGGTAACCAAGAGACCCAGTACTTC. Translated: CASSVGTEGNQETQYF.

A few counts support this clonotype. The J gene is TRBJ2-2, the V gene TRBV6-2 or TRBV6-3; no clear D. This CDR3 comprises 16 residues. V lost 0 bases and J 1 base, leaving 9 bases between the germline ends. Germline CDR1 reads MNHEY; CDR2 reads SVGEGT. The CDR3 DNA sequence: TGTGCCAGCAGTTACTCGCGGCAGAGGAACACCGGGGAGCTGTTTTTT. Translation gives CASSYSRQRNTGELFF.

The CDR3 DNA sequence: TGCGCCAGCAGCCGGAGGACCGGGACAGGGGGGCGGAAGATTGGAAAGTATGGCTACACCTTC. This codes for CASSRRTGTGGRKIGKYGYTF. The V call is TRBV4-1, the J call TRBJ1-2; 11 nucleotides agree with TRBD1. This CDR3 spans 21 amino acids. The V segment lost 4 bases and the J segment 5 bases; nucleotides outside the gene matches: 24. In germline, CDR1 is MGHRA, CDR2 YSYEKL.

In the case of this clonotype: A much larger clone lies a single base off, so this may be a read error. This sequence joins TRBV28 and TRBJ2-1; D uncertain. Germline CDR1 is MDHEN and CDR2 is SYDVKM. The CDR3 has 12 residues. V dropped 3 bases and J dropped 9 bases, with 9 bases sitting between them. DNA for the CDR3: TGTGCCAGCAGTTTCGGGCTCGGTGAGCAGTTCTTC. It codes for CASSFGLGEQFF.

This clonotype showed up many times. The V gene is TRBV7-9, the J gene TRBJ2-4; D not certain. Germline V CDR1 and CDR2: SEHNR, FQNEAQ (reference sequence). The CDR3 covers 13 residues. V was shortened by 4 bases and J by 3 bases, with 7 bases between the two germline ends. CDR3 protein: CASSSLDKNIQYF. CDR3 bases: TGTGCCAGCAGCTCCCTCGACAAAAACATTCAGTACTTC.

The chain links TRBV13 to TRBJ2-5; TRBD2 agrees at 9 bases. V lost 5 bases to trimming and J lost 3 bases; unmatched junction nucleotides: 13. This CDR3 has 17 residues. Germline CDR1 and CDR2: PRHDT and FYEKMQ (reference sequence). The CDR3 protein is CASSPGLAQIGEETQYF. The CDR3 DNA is TGTGCCAGCAGCCCGGGACTAGCCCAGATTGGAGAAGAGACCCAGTACTTC.

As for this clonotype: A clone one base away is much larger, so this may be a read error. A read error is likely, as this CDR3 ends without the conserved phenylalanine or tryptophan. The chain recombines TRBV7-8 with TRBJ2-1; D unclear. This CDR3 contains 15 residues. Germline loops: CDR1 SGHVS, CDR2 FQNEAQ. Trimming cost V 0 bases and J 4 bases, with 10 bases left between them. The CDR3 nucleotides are TGTGCCAGCAGCTTAGCTCGAGGATCTTACAATGAGCAGTTCTTA. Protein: CASSLARGSYNEQFL.

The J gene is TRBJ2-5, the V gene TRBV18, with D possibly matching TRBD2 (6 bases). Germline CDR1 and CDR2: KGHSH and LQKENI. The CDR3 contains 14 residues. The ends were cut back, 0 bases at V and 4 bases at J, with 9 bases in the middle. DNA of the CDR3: TGTGCCAGCTCACCACCGATGGGAGGAGAGACCCAGTACTTC. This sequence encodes CASSPPMGGETQYF.

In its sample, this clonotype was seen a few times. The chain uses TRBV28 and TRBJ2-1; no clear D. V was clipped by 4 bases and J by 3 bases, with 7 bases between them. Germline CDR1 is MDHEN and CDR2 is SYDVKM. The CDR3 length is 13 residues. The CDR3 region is CASSYGFYNEQFF. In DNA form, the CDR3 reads TGTGCCAGCAGTTACGGTTTCTACAATGAGCAGTTCTTC.

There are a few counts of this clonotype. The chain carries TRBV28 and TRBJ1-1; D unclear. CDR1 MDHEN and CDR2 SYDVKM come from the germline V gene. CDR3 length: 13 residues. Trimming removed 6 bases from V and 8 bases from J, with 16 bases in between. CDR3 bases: TGTGCCAGCAGCGCCTCAATAATCCAGGAAGCTTTCTTT. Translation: CASSASIIQEAFF. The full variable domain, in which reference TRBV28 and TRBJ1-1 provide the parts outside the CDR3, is DVKVTQSSRYLVKRTGEKVFLECVQDMDHENMFWYRQDPGLGLRLIYFSYDVKMKEKGDIPEGYSVSREKKERFSLILESASTNQTSMYLCASSASIIQEAFFGQGTRLTVV.

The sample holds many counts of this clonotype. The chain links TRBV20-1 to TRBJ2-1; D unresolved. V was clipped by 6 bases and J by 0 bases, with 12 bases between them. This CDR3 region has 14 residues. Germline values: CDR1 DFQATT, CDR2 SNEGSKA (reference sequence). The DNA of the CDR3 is TGCAGTGCCCGGACGCCGAGCTCCTACAATGAGCAGTTCTTC. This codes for CSARTPSSYNEQFF.

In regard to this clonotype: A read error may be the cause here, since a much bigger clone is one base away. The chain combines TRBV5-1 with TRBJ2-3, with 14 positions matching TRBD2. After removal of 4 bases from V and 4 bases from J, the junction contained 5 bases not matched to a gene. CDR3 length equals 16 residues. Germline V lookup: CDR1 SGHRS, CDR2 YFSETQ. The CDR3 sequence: CASSPGLAGASDTQYF. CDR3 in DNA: TGCGCCAGCAGCCCGGGACTAGCGGGGGCCTCAGATACGCAGTATTTT. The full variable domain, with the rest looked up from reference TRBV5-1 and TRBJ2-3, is KAGVTQTPRYLIKTRGQQVTLSCSPISGHRSVSWYQQTPGQGLQFLFEYFSETQRNKGNFPGRFSGRQFSNSRSEMNVSTLELGDSALYLCASSPGLAGASDTQYFGPGTRLTVL.

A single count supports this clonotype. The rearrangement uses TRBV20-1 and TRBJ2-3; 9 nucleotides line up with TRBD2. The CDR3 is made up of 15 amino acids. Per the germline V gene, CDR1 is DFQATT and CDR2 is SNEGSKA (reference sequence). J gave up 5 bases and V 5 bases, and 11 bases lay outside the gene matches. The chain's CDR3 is CSAQAAGGQRDTQYF. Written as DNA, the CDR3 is TGCAGTGCTCAGGCAGCGGGGGGCCAGAGAGATACGCAGTATTTT.

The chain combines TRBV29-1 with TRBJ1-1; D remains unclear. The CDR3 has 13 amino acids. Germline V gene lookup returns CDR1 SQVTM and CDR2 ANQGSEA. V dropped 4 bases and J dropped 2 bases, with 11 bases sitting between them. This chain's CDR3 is CSVVAGFNTEAFF. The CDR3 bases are TGCAGCGTTGTAGCCGGGTTTAACACTGAAGCTTTCTTT.

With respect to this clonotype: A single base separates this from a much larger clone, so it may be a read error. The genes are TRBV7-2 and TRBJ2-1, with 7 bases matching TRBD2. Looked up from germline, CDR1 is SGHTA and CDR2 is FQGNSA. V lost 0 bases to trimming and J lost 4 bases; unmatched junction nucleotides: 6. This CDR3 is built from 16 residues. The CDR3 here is CASSLAGRAGYNEQFF. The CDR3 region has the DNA TGTGCCAGCAGCTTAGCGGGACGAGCGGGGTACAATGAGCAGTTCTTC.

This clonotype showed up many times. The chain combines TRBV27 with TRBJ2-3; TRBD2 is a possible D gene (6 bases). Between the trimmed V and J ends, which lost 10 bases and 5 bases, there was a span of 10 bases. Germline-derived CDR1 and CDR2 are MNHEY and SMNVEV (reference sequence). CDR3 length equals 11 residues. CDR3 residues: CATIGGDTQYF. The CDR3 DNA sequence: TGTGCCACCATCGGGGGAGATACGCAGTATTTT.

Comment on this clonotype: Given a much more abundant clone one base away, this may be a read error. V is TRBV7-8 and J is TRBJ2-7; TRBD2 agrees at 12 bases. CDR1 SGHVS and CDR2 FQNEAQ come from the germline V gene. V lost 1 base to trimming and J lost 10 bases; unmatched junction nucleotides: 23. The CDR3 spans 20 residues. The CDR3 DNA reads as TGTGCCAGCAGCTTAGGGTCTCGATCCCTAGCGGGAGGGCAATTTGACGTTCAGTACTTC. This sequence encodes CASSLGSRSLAGGQFDVQYF.

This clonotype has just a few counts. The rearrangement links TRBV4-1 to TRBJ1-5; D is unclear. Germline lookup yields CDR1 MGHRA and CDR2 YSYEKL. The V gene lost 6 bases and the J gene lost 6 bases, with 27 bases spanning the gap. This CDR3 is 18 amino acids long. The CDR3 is CASSPTVLTTEVRQPQHF. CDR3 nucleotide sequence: TGCGCCAGCAGTCCTACTGTTCTAACCACAGAGGTTCGTCAGCCCCAGCATTTT.